The 9 T cell receptor beta chains presented below share a single source sample, sequenced in a study of control samples from healthy donors and cancer patients. Repertoires were generated with immunoSEQ multiplex PCR, while TCRdb's copy carries only in-frame clones and drops some. The sample consists of approximately 87,000 clones, more than 85% of them appearing once. The source material was PBMCs. Every receptor here comes from a woman aged 40 to 50 with lung cancer.

The J gene is TRBJ2-2, the V gene TRBV28; TRBD1 matches 7 bases. Germline-derived CDR1 and CDR2 are MDHEN and SYDVKM. The CDR3 totals 14 residues. V was clipped by 6 bases and J by 3 bases; unmatched bases: 4. The CDR3 DNA is TGTGCCAGCAGGCGACAGGGTTACACCGGGGAGCTGTTTTTT. This translates into CASRRQGYTGELFF.

This chain joins TRBV7-9 and TRBJ2-2; possible D gene TRBD2, 6 bases. CDR3 length equals 15 residues. The germline gives CDR1 SEHNR, CDR2 FQNEAQ (reference sequence). The V end was cut by 1 base, the J end by 3 bases, with 9 bases between. The CDR3 sequence is CASSLDGGYTGELFF. CDR3 bases: TGTGCCAGCAGCTTAGACGGGGGATACACCGGGGAGCTGTTTTTT.

This chain connects TRBV19 to TRBJ1-1, with D possibly being TRBD1 (6 bases). The V gene's germline CDR1 is LNHDA and CDR2 SQIVND (reference sequence). The V and J ends lost 8 bases and 1 base respectively, with 20 bases between them. This CDR3 region has 16 residues. The CDR3 nucleotides are TGTGCCAGTTGCCGCTCTATGGGGGGGCCGAACACTGAAGCTTTCTTT. Residues: CASCRSMGGPNTEAFF.

In its sample, this clone was seen once. The genes are TRBV5-1 and TRBJ1-1, with D unclear. Per the germline V gene, CDR1 is SGHRS and CDR2 is YFSETQ. Trimming took 1 base from V and 4 from J, leaving 8 bases between them. This CDR3 region has 13 residues. The CDR3 DNA is TGCGCCAGCAGCTTGCGAATAGGCACTGAAGCTTTCTTT. This encodes CASSLRIGTEAFF.

The CDR3: CASRVLPYGYTF. The CDR3 coding sequence is TGTGCCAGCCGGGTCCTCCCATATGGCTACACCTTC. The chain links TRBV19 to TRBJ1-2, with D unclear. Germline V lookup: CDR1 LNHDA, CDR2 SQIVND (reference sequence). Trimming removed 9 bases at V and 5 bases at J, with 13 bases between. The CDR3 consists of 12 residues.

This chain uses TRBV5-1 with TRBJ1-1; D not certain. Between the trimmed V and J ends, which lost 0 bases and 4 bases, there was a span of 10 bases. Germline V CDR1 and CDR2: SGHRS, YFSETQ. There are 14 residues in the CDR3. CDR3 in amino acids: CASSLENSGTEAFF. For the CDR3, the DNA is TGCGCCAGCAGCTTGGAGAACTCGGGCACTGAAGCTTTCTTT.

This rearrangement joins TRBV21-1 to TRBJ1-5; the table calls TRBD1, which could not be checked here. TRBV21-1 corresponds to a pseudogene. The CDR3 runs to 18 residues. The CDR3 here is CASPKLWKGGEYNQPQHF. DNA for the CDR3: TGTGCCAGCCCGAAACTATGGAAAGGGGGCGAGTACAATCAGCCCCAGCATTTT.

With respect to this clone: Additional DNA sequences in this sample encode the identical CDR3. The chain is built from TRBV19 and TRBJ1-3; tentative D call: TRBD1 (5 bases). The V gene lost 6 bases and the J gene lost 0 bases, with 6 bases spanning the gap. CDR1 is LNHDA and CDR2 is SQIVND in the germline V gene (reference sequence). The CDR3 consists of 13 residues. CDR3 amino acids: CASSDSSGNTIYF. In DNA form, the CDR3 reads TGTGCCAGTAGCGACAGCTCTGGAAACACCATATATTTT. Complete variable domain (other parts from reference TRBV19 and TRBJ1-3): DGGITQSPKYLFRKEGQNVTLSCEQNLNHDAMYWYRQDPGQGLRLIYYSQIVNDFQKGDIAEGYSVSREKKESFPLTVTSAQKNPTAFYLCASSDSSGNTIYFGEGSWLTVV.

The rearrangement uses TRBV30 and TRBJ1-2; the D is unclear. V lost 1 base and J 5 bases, leaving 5 bases between the germline ends. The CDR3 totals 11 residues. Germline-derived CDR1 and CDR2 are GTSNPN and SVGIG (reference sequence). The CDR3 DNA is TGTGCCTGGAGTGGGGGATATGGCTACACCTTC. The encoded protein is CAWSGGYGYTF. Based on the CDR3 plus reference TRBV30 and TRBJ1-2, the full variable domain is SQTIHQWPATLVQPVGSPLSLECTVEGTSNPNLYWYRQAAGRGLQLLFYSVGIGQISSEVPQNLSASRPQDRQFILSSKKLLLSDSGFYLCAWSGGYGYTFGSGTRLTVV.